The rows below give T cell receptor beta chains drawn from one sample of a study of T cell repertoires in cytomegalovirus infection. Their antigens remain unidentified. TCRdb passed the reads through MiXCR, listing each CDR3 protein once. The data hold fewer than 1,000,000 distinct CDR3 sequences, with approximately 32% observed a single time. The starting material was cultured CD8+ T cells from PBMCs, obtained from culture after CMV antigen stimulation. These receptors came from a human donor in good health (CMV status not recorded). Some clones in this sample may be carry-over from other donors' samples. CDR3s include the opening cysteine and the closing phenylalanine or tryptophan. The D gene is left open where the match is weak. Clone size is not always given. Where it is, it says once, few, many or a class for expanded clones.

CDR3nt: TGTGCCAGCAGTTACTTCGAGACAGGGGATCTAATCAATGAGCAGTTCTTC
CDR3aa: CASSYFETGDLINEQFF
j_gene: TRBJ2-1
v_gene: TRBV6-2/TRBV6-3
d_gene: TRBD1
abundance: many

CDR3nt: TGCAGCGTAGACCCTACAGGGGAAGTGGGCTACACCTTC
CDR3aa: CSVDPTGEVGYTF
j_gene: TRBJ1-2
v_gene: TRBV29-1
d_gene: TRBD1
abundance: few

CDR3nt: TGTGCCAGCAGCTCGTGGACGAGCTCTGGAAACACCATATATTTT
CDR3aa: CASSSWTSSGNTIYF
j_gene: TRBJ1-3
v_gene: TRBV7-9
d_gene: .
abundance: .

CDR3nt: TGTGCCAGCAGCGGTAGCGGGGGTACTTACAATGAGCAGTTCTTC
CDR3aa: CASSGSGGTYNEQFF
j_gene: TRBJ2-1
v_gene: TRBV7-6
d_gene: TRBD2
abundance: many

CDR3nt: TGTGCCAGCAGCGTAGAAGGGACAGGGGAGGGGGATACGCAGTATTTT
CDR3aa: CASSVEGTGEGDTQYF
j_gene: TRBJ2-3
v_gene: TRBV9
d_gene: TRBD1
abundance: few

CDR3nt: TGTGCTAGTGGTTCGAGTCTAGCGGGGGCGAAAAGCTCCTACAATGAGCAGTTCTTC
CDR3aa: CASGSSLAGAKSSYNEQFF
j_gene: TRBJ2-1
v_gene: TRBV12-5
d_gene: TRBD2
abundance: .

CDR3nt: TGTGCCACCAGCAGACGGGGTTCTAGGGAAAACACCATATATTTT
CDR3aa: CATSRRGSRENTIYF
j_gene: TRBJ1-3
v_gene: TRBV15
d_gene: .
abundance: few

CDR3nt: TGTGCCATCAGCCCTGGGGGGACGGATAGCGATCAGCCCCAGCATTTT
CDR3aa: CAISPGGTDSDQPQHF
j_gene: TRBJ1-5
v_gene: TRBV10-3
d_gene: .
abundance: .

CDR3nt: TGTGCCAGTAGTCCCGGGAGGTGGCGCAGGCCGGGGGGACCCCTCCACTTT
CDR3aa: CASSPGRWRRPGGPLHF
j_gene: TRBJ1-6
v_gene: TRBV19
d_gene: .
abundance: many

CDR3nt: TGTGCCAGCAGTTTCACGGCAGCTCCTTCCTACGAGCAGTACTTC
CDR3aa: CASSFTAAPSYEQYF
j_gene: TRBJ2-7
v_gene: TRBV27
d_gene: .
abundance: .

CDR3nt: TGCAGTGCTAGAGCCCTTTCATCCCACCGGACAGTCTCTGGGGCCAACGTCCTGACTTTC
CDR3aa: CSARALSSHRTVSGANVLTF
j_gene: TRBJ2-6
v_gene: TRBV20-1
d_gene: .
abundance: few

CDR3nt: TGTGCCAGCAGTTTTTACAACGGAGGTGAAAAACTGTTTTTT
CDR3aa: CASSFYNGGEKLFF
j_gene: TRBJ1-4
v_gene: TRBV27
d_gene: .
abundance: few

CDR3nt: TGTGCCAGCAGCCAAGTTCCTAGCGCTGGGGATACGCAGTATTTT
CDR3aa: CASSQVPSAGDTQYF
j_gene: TRBJ2-3
v_gene: TRBV14
d_gene: .
abundance: few

CDR3nt: TGTGCCAGCAGTCCCTGGGCTAGTCTCAATGAGCAGTTCTTC
CDR3aa: CASSPWASLNEQFF
j_gene: TRBJ2-1
v_gene: TRBV25-1
d_gene: .
abundance: .

CDR3nt: TGTGCCAGTAGTATGCCAGGGGCTGGAAACACCATATATTTT
CDR3aa: CASSMPGAGNTIYF
j_gene: TRBJ1-3
v_gene: TRBV19
d_gene: .
abundance: few

CDR3nt: TGTGCCAGCAGCAGGGGACTTTCTGGAAACACCATATATTTT
CDR3aa: CASSRGLSGNTIYF
j_gene: TRBJ1-3
v_gene: TRBV7-9
d_gene: .
abundance: .

CDR3nt: TGTGCCAGCAGGGACGGACCCAGCACAGATACGCAGTATTTT
CDR3aa: CASRDGPSTDTQYF
j_gene: TRBJ2-3
v_gene: TRBV28
d_gene: .
abundance: few

CDR3nt: TGTGCCAGCAGTGACACCTATGGCTACACCTTC
CDR3aa: CASSDTYGYTF
j_gene: TRBJ1-2
v_gene: TRBV12-3/TRBV12-4
d_gene: .
abundance: .

CDR3nt: TGCGCCAGCAGCCGGGGACAGGGCATTTCCTACGAGCAGTACTTC
CDR3aa: CASSRGQGISYEQYF
j_gene: TRBJ2-7
v_gene: TRBV5-1
d_gene: TRBD1
abundance: .

CDR3nt: TGTGCCATCAGTGACTCAATCTCCTACGAGCAGTACTTC
CDR3aa: CAISDSISYEQYF
j_gene: TRBJ2-7
v_gene: TRBV10-3
d_gene: .
abundance: few

CDR3nt: TGTGCCAGCAGCCATTCCCGGACAGGGGAGGGAGCCGGGGAGCTGTTTTTT
CDR3aa: CASSHSRTGEGAGELFF
j_gene: TRBJ2-2
v_gene: TRBV7-2
d_gene: TRBD1
abundance: many

CDR3nt: TGTGCCAGCAGCTTAGAGGGCCTCGGGGGCACTGAAGCTTTCTTT
CDR3aa: CASSLEGLGGTEAFF
j_gene: TRBJ1-1
v_gene: TRBV7-9
d_gene: .
abundance: many

CDR3nt: TGTGCCAGCAGTTTAAAGAGATATAGCAATCAGCCCCAGCATTTT
CDR3aa: CASSLKRYSNQPQHF
j_gene: TRBJ1-5
v_gene: TRBV27
d_gene: .
abundance: .

CDR3nt: TGTGCCAGCAGCTTCCCCCCCGGACAGGGGGTCCCTAATGAAAAACTGTTTTTT
CDR3aa: CASSFPPGQGVPNEKLFF
j_gene: TRBJ1-4
v_gene: TRBV7-9
d_gene: TRBD1
abundance: .

CDR3nt: TGCAGTGCTAGAGATAGCGGGGGGACAAGCTCCTACAATGAGCAGTTCTTC
CDR3aa: CSARDSGGTSSYNEQFF
j_gene: TRBJ2-1
v_gene: TRBV20-1
d_gene: TRBD2
abundance: .

CDR3nt: TGTGCCAGCAGCCCCGCGACGGCCCTTGAGCAGTTCTTC
CDR3aa: CASSPATALEQFF
j_gene: TRBJ2-1
v_gene: TRBV6-5
d_gene: .
abundance: .

CDR3nt: TGTGCCAGCAGTTTAGCGGGGTCTCTGGGGGATGAGCAGTTCTTC
CDR3aa: CASSLAGSLGDEQFF
j_gene: TRBJ2-1
v_gene: TRBV12-3/TRBV12-4
d_gene: .
abundance: .

CDR3nt: TGTGCCAGCACCGGTCCCGGCTACACCTTC
CDR3aa: CASTGPGYTF
j_gene: TRBJ1-2
v_gene: TRBV9
d_gene: .
abundance: .

CDR3nt: TGTGCCAGCAGCCTTTCGCACAGGGGCTCTGGGGCCAACGTCCTGACTTTC
CDR3aa: CASSLSHRGSGANVLTF
j_gene: TRBJ2-6
v_gene: TRBV7-6
d_gene: TRBD1
abundance: .